This TCR beta chain was recovered during a study of blood T cell repertoires in COVID-19. Across the study: From the United States, Italy and Spain came samples of acute and convalescent COVID-19. From T cells, B-cell-depleted T cells, or PBMCs came the material, which was cDNA or gDNA.

In the original analysis: The assay estimated nucleated cells by amplifying reference gene primers. Here immunoSEQ multiplex PCR was the method, and the copy in TCRdb shows in-frame clones only, minus some. The V and J calls and the clone size are those of that table, but D and trimming were determined from the DNA. The repertoire holds 50,000 to 85,000 clones, with roughly 77% as singletons. There are 13 residues in the CDR3. The V gene's germline CDR1 is MNHEY and CDR2 SMNVEV (reference sequence). V shed 11 bases and J shed 6 bases, with 19 bases lying between them. V is TRBV27 and J is TRBJ1-1; D perhaps matches TRBD1 (5 bases). Sequences were obtained from peripheral blood. The receptor comes from a human donor in a cohort sampled during active COVID-19. The CDR3 region is CACAGPVGAEAFF. The CDR3 DNA sequence: TGTGCCTGCGCGGGGCCCGTCGGGGCTGAAGCTTTCTTT.